This T cell receptor (beta chain) was obtained from a study of read filtering for tumor transcriptome and immune sequencing. This library used roughly 400 ng RNA and molecular barcoded adaptors spanning alpha/delta and beta/gamma chains. TCRdb processed the reads anew with MiXCR; each CDR3 protein has one entry. The table includes tens of thousands of distinct CDR3 sequences, about 19% detected once. This clonotype has a count of ten or more. V trimming: 5 bases; J trimming: 0 bases; junction bases outside the gene matches: 6. The CDR3 length is 17 residues. Germline V gene lookup returns CDR1 MNHNS and CDR2 SASEGT.

The sample was a population of CD138-negative cells sorted from bone marrow. This sequence was found in a donor aged 40 or older with multiple myeloma. The chain combines TRBV6-1 with TRBJ2-6; 8 positions match TRBD1. The CDR3 nucleotides read TGTGCCAGCAGTAATGGACAGGGACGCTCTGGGGCCAACGTCCTGACTTTC. Translating it yields CASSNGQGRSGANVLTF.